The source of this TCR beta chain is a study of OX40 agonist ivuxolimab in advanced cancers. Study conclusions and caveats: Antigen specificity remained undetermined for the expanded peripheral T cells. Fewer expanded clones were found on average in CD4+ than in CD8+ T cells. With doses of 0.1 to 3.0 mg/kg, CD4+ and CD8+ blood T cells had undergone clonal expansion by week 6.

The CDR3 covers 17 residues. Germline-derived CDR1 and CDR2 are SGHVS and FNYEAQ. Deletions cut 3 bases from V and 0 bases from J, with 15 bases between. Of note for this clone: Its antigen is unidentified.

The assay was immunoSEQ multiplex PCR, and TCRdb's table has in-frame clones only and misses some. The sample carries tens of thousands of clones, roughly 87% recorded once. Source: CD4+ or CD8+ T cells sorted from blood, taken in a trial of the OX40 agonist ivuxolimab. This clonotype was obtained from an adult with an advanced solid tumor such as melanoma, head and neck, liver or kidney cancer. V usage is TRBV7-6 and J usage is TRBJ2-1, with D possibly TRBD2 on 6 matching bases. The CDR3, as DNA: TGTGCCAGCAGCTTCGCGCCGCGGGGATACTCCTACAATGAGCAGTTCTTC. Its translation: CASSFAPRGYSYNEQFF.